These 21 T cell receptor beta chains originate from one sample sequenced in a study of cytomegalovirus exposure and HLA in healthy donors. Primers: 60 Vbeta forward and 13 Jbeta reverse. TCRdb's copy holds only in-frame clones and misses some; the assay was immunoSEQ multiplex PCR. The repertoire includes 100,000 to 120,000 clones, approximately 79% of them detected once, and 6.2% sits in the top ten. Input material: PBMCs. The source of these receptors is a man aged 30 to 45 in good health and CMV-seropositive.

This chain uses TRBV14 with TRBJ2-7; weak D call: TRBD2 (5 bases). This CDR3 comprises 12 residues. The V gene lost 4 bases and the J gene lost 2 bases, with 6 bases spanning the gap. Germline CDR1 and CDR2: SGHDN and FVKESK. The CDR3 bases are TGTGCCAGCAGCCCCGGGACCTACGAGCAGTACTTC. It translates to CASSPGTYEQYF.

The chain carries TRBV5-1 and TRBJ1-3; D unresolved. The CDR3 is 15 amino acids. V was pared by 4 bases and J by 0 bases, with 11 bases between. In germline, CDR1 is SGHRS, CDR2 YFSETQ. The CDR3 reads CASSAEGNSGNTIYF. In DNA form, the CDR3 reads TGCGCCAGCAGCGCCGAGGGAAACTCTGGAAACACCATATATTTT. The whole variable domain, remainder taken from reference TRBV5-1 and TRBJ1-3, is KAGVTQTPRYLIKTRGQQVTLSCSPISGHRSVSWYQQTPGQGLQFLFEYFSETQRNKGNFPGRFSGRQFSNSRSEMNVSTLELGDSALYLCASSAEGNSGNTIYFGEGSWLTVV.

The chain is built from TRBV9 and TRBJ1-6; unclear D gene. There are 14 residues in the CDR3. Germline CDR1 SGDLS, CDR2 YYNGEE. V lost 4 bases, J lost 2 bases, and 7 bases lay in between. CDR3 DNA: TGTGCCAGCAGCCAAGACACCTATAATTCACCCCTCCACTTT. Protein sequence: CASSQDTYNSPLHF.

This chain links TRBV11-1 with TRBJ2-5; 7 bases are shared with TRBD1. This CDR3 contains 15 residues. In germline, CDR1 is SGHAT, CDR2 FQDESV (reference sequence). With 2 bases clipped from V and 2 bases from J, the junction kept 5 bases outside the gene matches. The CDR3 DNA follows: TGTGCCAGCAGCTTATCGGGACAGCTACAAGAGACCCAGTACTTC. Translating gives CASSLSGQLQETQYF.

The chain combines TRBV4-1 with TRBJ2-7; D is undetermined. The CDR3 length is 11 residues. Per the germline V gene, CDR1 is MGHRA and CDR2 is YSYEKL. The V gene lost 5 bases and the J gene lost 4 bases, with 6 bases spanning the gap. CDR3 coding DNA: TGCGCCAGCAGCAGCAATTACGAGCAGTACTTC. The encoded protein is CASSSNYEQYF.

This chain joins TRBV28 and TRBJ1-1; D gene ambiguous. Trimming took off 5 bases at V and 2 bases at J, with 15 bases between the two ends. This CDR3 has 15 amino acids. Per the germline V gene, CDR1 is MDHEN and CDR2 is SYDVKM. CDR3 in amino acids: CASSPPRGSNTEAFF. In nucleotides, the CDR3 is TGTGCCAGCAGTCCCCCTCGAGGGTCCAACACTGAAGCTTTCTTT.

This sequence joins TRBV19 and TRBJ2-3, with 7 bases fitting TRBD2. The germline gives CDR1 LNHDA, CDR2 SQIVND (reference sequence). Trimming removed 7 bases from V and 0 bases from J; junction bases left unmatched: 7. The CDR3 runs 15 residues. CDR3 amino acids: CASTGTTSSTDTQYF. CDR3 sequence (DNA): TGTGCCAGTACAGGGACTACTTCTAGCACAGATACGCAGTATTTT.

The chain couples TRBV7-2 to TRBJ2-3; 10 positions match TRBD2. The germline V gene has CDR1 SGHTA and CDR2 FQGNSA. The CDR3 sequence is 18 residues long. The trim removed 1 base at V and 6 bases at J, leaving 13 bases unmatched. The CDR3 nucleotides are TGTGCCAGCAGCTTAGTTGGTGTAAGCGGGGGGGCCCCGGATACGCAGTATTTT. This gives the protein CASSLVGVSGGAPDTQYF. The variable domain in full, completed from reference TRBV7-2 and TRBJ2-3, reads GAGVSQSPSNKVTEKGKDVELRCDPISGHTALYWYRQSLGQGLEFLIYFQGNSAPDKSGLPSDRFSAERTGGSVSTLTIQRTQQEDSAVYLCASSLVGVSGGAPDTQYFGPGTRLTVL.

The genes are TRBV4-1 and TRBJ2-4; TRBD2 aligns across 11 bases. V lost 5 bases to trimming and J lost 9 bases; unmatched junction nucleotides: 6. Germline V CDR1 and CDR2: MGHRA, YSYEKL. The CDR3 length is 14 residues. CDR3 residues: CASSYGTSGSIQYF. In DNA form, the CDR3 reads TGCGCCAGCAGCTACGGGACTAGCGGTAGCATTCAGTACTTC.

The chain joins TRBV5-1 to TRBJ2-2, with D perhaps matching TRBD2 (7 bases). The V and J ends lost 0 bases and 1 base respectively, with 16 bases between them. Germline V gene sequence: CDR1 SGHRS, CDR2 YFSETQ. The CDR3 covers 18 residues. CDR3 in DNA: TGCGCCAGCAGCTTGGTCGGAGGGGGGGCCGAGAACACCGGGGAGCTGTTTTTT. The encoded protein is CASSLVGGGAENTGELFF.

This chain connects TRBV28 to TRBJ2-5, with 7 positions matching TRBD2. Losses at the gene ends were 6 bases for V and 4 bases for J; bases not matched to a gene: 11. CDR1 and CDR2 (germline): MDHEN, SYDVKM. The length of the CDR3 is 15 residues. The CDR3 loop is CASSSAGDQTETQYF. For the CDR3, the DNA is TGTGCCAGCAGCTCCGCGGGGGATCAGACAGAGACCCAGTACTTC.

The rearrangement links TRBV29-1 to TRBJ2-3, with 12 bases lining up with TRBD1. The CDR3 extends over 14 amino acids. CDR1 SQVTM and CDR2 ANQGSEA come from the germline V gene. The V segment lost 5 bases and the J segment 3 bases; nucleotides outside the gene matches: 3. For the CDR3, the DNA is TGCAGCGTTAGGGACAGGGGGCGTACAGATACGCAGTATTTT. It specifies CSVRDRGRTDTQYF.

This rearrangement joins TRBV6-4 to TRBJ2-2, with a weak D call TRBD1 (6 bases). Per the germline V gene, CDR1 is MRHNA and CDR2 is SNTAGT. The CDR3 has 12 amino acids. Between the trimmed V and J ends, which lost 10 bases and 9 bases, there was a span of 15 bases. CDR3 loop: CAIAWWGRELFF. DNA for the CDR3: TGTGCCATCGCATGGTGGGGGCGGGAGCTGTTTTTT.

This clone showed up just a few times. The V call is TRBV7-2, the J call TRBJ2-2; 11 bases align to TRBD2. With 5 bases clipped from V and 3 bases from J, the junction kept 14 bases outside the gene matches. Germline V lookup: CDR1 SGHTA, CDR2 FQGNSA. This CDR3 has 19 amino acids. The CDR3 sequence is CASSRPWLAGGPDTGELFF. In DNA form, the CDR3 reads TGTGCCAGCAGCCGCCCGTGGTTAGCGGGGGGGCCCGACACCGGGGAGCTGTTTTTT.

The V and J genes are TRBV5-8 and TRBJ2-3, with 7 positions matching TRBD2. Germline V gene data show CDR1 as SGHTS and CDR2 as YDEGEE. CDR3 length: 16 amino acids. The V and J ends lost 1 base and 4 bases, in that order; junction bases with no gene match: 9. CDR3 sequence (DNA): TGTGCCAGCAGCTTGCGTGGGGCTGGGGGGGCAGATACGCAGTATTTT. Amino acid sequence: CASSLRGAGGADTQYF.

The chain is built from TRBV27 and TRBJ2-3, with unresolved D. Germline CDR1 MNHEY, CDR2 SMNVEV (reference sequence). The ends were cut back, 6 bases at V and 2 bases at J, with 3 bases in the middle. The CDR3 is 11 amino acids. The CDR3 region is CASRYTDTQYF. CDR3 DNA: TGTGCCAGCAGATACACAGATACGCAGTATTTT.

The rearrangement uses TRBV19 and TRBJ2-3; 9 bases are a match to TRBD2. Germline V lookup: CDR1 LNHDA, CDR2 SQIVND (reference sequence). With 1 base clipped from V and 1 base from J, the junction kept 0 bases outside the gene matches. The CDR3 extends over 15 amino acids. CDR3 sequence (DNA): TGTGCCAGTAGTATAGCTAGCGGGGGCACAGATACGCAGTATTTT. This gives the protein CASSIASGGTDTQYF. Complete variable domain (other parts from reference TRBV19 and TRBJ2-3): DGGITQSPKYLFRKEGQNVTLSCEQNLNHDAMYWYRQDPGQGLRLIYYSQIVNDFQKGDIAEGYSVSREKKESFPLTVTSAQKNPTAFYLCASSIASGGTDTQYFGPGTRLTVL.

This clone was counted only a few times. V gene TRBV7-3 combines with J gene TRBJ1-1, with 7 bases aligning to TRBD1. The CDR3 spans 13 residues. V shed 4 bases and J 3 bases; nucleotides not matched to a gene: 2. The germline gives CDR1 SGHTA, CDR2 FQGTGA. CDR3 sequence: CASSSQGDTEAFF. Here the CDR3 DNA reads TGTGCCAGCAGCTCCCAGGGGGACACTGAAGCTTTCTTT. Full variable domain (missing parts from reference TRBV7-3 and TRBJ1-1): GAGVSQTPSNKVTEKGKYVELRCDPISGHTALYWYRQSLGQGPEFLIYFQGTGAADDSGLPNDRFFAVRPEGSVSTLKIQRTERGDSAVYLCASSSQGDTEAFFGQGTRLTVV.

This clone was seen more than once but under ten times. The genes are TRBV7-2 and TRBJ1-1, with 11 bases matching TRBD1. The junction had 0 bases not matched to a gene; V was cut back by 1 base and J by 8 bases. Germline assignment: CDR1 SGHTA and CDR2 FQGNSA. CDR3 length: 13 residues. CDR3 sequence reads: CASSLGTGGEAFF. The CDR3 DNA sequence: TGTGCCAGCAGCTTAGGGACAGGGGGCGAAGCTTTCTTT.

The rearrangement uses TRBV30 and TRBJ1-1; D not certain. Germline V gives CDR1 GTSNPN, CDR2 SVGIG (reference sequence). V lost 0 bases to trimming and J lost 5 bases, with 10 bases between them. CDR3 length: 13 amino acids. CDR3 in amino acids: CAWSVVIETEAFF. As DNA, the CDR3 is TGTGCCTGGAGTGTAGTCATAGAGACTGAAGCTTTCTTT.

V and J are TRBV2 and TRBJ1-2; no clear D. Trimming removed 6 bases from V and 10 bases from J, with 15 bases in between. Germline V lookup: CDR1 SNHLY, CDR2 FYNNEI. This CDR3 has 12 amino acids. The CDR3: CASRAAILYYTF. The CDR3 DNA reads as TGTGCCAGCAGAGCAGCCATACTATACTACACCTTC.